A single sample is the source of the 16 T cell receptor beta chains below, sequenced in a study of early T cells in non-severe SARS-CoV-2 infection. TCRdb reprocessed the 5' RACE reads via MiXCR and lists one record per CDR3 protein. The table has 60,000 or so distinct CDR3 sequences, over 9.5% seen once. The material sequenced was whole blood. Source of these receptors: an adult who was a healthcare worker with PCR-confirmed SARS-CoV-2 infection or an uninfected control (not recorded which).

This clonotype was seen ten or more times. CDR3 coding DNA: TGTGCCAGCAGCGGCCGGGACAGCAATCAGCCCCAGCATTTT. Its translation: CASSGRDSNQPQHF. This chain uses TRBV9 with TRBJ1-5, with D perhaps TRBD1 (5 bases). In germline, CDR1 is SGDLS, CDR2 YYNGEE. The CDR3 length is 14 residues. Trimming pared 3 bases from V and 1 base from J, leaving 8 bases between.

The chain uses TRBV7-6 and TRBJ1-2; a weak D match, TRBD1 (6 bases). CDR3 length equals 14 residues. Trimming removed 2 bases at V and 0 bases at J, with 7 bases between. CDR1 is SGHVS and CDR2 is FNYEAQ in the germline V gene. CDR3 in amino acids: CASSLQGTNYGYTF. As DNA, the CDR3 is TGTGCCAGCAGCTTACAGGGGACTAACTATGGCTACACCTTC.

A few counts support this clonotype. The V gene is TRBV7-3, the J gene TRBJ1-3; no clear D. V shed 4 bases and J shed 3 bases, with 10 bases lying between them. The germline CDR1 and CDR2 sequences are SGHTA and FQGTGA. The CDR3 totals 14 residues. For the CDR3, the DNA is TGTGCCAGCAGCTCCGAGGGAGGTGGAAACACCATATATTTT. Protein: CASSSEGGGNTIYF.

Here the CDR3 reads CASSLGGKPLHF. The CDR3 coding sequence is TGTGCCAGCAGTTTAGGGGGGAAACCCCTCCACTTT. The chain couples TRBV12-3 or TRBV12-4 to TRBJ1-6; D might be TRBD1 (5 bases). CDR3 length: 12 amino acids. V lost 1 base and J lost 12, with 7 bases in between.

CDR3 DNA sequence: TGTGCCAGCAGTTACGCCTGGCCCGATACGCAGTATTTT. Its translation is CASSYAWPDTQYF. V and J are TRBV6-2 or TRBV6-3 and TRBJ2-3; D remains unclear. The V gene's germline CDR1 is MNHEY and CDR2 SVGEGT. The CDR3 totals 13 residues. With 2 bases removed from V and 6 bases from J, the gap between germline ends came to 9 bases.

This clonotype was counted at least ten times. CDR3 residues: CASLGQVNSPLHF. The CDR3, as DNA: TGTGCCAGCCTAGGGCAGGTTAATTCACCCCTCCACTTT. V usage is TRBV28 and J usage is TRBJ1-6; no firm D call. Trimming cost V 8 bases and J 6 bases, with 11 bases left between them. The CDR3 has 13 amino acids. From germline, CDR1 is MDHEN and CDR2 SYDVKM.

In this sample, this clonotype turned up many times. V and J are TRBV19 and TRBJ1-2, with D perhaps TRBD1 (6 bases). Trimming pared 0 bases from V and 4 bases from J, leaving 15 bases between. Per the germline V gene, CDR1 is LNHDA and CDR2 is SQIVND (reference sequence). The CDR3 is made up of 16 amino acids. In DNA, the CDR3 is TGTGCCAGTAGTATAGATCTATTGGGGGCTTCCTATGGCTACACCTTC. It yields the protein CASSIDLLGASYGYTF.

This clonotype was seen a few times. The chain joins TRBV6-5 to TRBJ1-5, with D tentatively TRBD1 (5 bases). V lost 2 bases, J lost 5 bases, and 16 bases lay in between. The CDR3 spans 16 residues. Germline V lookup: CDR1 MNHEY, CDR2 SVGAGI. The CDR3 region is CASSYLGTPPHQPQHF. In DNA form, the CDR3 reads TGTGCCAGCAGTTACCTGGGGACCCCGCCGCATCAGCCCCAGCATTTT.

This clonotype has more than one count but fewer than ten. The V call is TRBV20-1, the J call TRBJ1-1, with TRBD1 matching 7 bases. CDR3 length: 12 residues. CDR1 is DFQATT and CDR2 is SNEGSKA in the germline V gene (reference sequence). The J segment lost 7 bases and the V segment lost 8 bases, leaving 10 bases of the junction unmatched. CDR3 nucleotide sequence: TGCAGTATTTCAGGGGGTATTGGTGAAGCTTTCTTT. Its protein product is CSISGGIGEAFF.

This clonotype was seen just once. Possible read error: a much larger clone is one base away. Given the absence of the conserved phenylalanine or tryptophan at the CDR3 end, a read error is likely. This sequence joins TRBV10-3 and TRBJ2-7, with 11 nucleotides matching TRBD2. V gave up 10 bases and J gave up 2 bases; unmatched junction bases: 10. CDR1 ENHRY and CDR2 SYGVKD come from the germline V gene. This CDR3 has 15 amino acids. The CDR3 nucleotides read TGTGCCACCGCCGTGGCTAGCGGGGGGCCCTACGAGCAGTACCTC. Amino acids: CATAVASGGPYEQYL.

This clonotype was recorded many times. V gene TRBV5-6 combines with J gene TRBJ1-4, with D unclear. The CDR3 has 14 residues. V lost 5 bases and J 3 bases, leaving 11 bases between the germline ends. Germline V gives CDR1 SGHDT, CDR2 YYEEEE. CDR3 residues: CASSSRPANEKLFF. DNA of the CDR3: TGTGCCAGCAGTTCCAGACCGGCTAATGAAAAACTGTTTTTT. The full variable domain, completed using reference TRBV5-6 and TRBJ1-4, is DAGVTQSPTHLIKTRGQQVTLRCSPKSGHDTVSWYQQALGQGPQFIFQYYEEEERQRGNFPDRFSGHQFPNYSSELNVNALLLGDSALYLCASSSRPANEKLFFGSGTQLSVL.

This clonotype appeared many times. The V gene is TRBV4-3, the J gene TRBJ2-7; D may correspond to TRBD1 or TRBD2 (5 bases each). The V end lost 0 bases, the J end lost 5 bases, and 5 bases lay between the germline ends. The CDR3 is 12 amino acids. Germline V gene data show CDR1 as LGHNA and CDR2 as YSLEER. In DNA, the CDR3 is TGCGCCAGCAGCCAAGAGGGGGACGAGCAGTACTTC. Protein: CASSQEGDEQYF.

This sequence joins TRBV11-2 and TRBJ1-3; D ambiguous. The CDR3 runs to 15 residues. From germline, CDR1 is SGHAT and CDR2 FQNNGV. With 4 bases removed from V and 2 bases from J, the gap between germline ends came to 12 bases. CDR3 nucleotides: TGTGCCAGCAGCTCCGCGGACTTCACTGGAAACACCATATATTTT. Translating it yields CASSSADFTGNTIYF.

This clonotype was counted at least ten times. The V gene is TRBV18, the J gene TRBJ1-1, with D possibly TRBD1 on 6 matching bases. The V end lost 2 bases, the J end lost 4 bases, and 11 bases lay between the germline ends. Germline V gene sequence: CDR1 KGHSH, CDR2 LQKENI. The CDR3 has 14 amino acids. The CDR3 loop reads CASSPSRGGTEAFF. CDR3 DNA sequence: TGTGCCAGCTCACCATCCAGGGGTGGCACTGAAGCTTTCTTT.

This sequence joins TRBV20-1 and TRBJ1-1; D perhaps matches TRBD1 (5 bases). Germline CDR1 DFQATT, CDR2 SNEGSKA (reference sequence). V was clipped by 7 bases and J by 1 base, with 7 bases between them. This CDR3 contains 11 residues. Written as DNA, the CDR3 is TGCAGTGTGCAGGGGAACACTGAAGCTTTCTTT. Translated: CSVQGNTEAFF.

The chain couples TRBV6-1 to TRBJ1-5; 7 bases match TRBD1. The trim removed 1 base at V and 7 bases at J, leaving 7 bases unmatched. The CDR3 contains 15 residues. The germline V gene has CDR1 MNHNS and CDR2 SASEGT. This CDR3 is CASSEEGRDRQPQHF. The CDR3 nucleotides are TGTGCCAGCAGTGAAGAGGGCAGGGACAGACAGCCCCAGCATTTT.